This TCR beta chain was sequenced for a study of blood T cell repertoires in COVID-19. Study at large: The United States, Italy and Spain supplied acute and convalescent COVID-19 samples. From T cells, B-cell-depleted T cells, or PBMCs came the material, which was cDNA or gDNA.

Original analysis: Reference gene primer amplification yielded estimated nucleated cell counts. Assay: immunoSEQ multiplex PCR; the TCRdb copy retains only in-frame clones and omits some. From that table come the V and J calls and clone size; the DNA was used to work out D and trimming. Among under 150,000 clones listed, approximately 80% were seen once. This clone was counted a few times. The source is a man aged 55 to 70 with active or convalescent COVID-19. The sample consisted of peripheral blood.

This CDR3 is CASSTGVSGNTIYF. For the CDR3, the DNA is TGTGCCAGCAGCACAGGAGTCTCTGGAAACACCATATATTTT. The gene calls are TRBV5-5 and TRBJ1-3; tentatively, D is TRBD1 (5 bases). V was trimmed by 4 bases and J by 0 bases, leaving 8 bases between them. Germline CDR1 SGHKS, CDR2 YYEKEE (reference sequence). The CDR3 extends over 14 amino acids.